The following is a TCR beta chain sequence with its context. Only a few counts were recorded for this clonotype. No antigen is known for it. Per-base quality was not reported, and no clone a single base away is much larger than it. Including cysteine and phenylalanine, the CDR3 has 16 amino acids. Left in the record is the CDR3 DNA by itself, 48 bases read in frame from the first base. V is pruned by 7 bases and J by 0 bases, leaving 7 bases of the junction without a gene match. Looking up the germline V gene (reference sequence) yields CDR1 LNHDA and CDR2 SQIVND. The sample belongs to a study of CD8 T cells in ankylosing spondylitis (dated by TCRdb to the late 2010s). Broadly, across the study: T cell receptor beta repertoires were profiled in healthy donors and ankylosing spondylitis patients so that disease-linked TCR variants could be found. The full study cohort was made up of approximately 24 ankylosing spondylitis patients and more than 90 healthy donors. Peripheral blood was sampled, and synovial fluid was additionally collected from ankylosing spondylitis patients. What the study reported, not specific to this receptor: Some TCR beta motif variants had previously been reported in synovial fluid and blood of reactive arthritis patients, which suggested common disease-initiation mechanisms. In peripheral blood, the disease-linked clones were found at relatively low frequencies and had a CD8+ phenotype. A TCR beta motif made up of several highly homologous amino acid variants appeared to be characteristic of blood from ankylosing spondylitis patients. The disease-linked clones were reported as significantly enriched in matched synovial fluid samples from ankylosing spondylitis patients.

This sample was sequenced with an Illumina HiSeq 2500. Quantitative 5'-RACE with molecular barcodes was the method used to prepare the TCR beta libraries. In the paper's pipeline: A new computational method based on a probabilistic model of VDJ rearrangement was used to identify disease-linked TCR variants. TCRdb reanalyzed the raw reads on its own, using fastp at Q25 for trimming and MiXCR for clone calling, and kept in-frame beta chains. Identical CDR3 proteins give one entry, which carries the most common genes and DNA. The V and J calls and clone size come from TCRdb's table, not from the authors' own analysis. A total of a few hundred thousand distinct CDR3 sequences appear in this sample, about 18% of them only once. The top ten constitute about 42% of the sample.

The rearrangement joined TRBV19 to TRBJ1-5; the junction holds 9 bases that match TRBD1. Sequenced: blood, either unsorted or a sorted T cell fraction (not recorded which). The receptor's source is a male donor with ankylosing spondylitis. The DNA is TGTGCCAGTACCTCACAGGGGGCCCTTAGCAATCAGCCCCAGCATTTT. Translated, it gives CASTSQGALSNQPQHF.